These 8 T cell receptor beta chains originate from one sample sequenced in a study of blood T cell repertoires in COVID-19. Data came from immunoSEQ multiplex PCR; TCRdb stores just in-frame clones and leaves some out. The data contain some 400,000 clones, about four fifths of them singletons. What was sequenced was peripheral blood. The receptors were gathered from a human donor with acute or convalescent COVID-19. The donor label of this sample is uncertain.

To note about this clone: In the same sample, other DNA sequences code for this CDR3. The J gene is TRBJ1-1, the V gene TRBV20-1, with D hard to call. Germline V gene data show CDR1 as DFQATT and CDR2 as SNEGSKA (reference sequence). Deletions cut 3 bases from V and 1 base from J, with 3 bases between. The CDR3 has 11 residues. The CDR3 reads CSASRNTEAFF. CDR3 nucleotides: TGCAGTGCTAGCCGGAACACTGAAGCTTTCTTT.

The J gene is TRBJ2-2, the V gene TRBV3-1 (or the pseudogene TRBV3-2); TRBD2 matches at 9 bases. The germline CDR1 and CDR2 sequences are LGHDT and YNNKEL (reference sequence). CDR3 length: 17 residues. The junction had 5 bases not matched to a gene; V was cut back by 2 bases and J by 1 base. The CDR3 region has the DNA TGTGCCAGCAGCCAAAAGGGGACTAGCTGGAACACCGGGGAGCTGTTTTTT. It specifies CASSQKGTSWNTGELFF.

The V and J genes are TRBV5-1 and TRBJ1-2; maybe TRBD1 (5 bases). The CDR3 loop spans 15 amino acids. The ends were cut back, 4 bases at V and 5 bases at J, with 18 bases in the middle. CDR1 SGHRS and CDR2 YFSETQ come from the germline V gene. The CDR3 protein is CASSPLGGEGYGYTF. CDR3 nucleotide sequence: TGCGCCAGCAGCCCGCTGGGGGGAGAGGGGTATGGCTACACCTTC.

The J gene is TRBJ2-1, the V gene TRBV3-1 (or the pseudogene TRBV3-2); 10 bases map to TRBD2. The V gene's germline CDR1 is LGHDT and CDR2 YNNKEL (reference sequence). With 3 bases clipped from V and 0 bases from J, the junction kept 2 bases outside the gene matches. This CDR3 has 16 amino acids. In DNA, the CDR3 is TGTGCCAGCAGCCACACTAGCGGGGACTCCTACAATGAGCAGTTCTTC. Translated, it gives CASSHTSGDSYNEQFF.

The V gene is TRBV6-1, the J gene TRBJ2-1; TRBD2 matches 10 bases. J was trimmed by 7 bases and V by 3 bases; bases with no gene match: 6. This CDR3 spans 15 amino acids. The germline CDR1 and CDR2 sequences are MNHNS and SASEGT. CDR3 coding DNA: TGTGCCAGCAGTGAGCAGCGGGGGGGGTGGAATGAGCAGTTCTTC. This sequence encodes CASSEQRGGWNEQFF.

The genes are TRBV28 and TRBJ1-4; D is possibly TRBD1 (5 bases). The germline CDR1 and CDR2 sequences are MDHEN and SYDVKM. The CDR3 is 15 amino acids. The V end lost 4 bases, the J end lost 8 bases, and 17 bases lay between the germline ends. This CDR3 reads CASSSKDGGREKLFF. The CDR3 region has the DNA TGTGCCAGCAGTTCAAAGGACGGGGGGAGAGAAAAACTGTTTTTT.

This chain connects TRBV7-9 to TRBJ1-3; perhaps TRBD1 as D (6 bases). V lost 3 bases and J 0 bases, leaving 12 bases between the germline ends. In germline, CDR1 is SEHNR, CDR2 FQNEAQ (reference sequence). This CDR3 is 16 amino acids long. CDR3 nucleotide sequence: TGTGCCAGCAGCTTTCTTCAGGGGTTCTCTGGAAACACCATATATTTT. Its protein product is CASSFLQGFSGNTIYF.

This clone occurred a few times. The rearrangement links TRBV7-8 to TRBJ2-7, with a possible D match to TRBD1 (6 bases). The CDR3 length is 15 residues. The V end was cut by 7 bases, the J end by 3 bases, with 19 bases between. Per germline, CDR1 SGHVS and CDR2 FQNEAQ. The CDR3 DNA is TGTGCCAGCAACGTAGAGGGGGTGAAACGCTACGAGCAGTACTTC. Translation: CASNVEGVKRYEQYF.